The 27 T cell receptor beta chains below all came from one sample that was sequenced in a study of shared clonotypes between healthy human individuals. CD8 cells classed as naive were CD45RO-negative and positively selected for CCR7, excluding terminally differentiated effector memory CD45RA+ cells. Assay used: immunoSEQ multiplex PCR; TCRdb lists only in-frame clones, some missing. Among about 2.1 million clones, 90% to 95% were seen once, and the ten largest hold approximately 1.7%. What was sequenced was naive CD8+ T cells from PBMCs. The receptors stem from a man aged 18-30 years in good health. Some clones in this sample may be carry-over from other donors' samples.

The chain links TRBV9 to TRBJ2-1; TRBD2 is a possible D gene (6 bases). Germline CDR1 SGDLS, CDR2 YYNGEE. The V end lost 0 bases, the J end lost 4 bases, and 17 bases lay between the germline ends. The CDR3 loop spans 17 amino acids. The CDR3 here is CASSVESGLAKYNEQFF. The CDR3 region has the DNA TGTGCCAGCAGCGTAGAATCAGGGCTAGCGAAATACAATGAGCAGTTCTTC.

V usage is TRBV7-2 and J usage is TRBJ1-1; tentatively, D is TRBD1 (5 bases). Trimming pared 1 base from V and 7 bases from J, leaving 13 bases between. The CDR3 is 14 amino acids. CDR1 is SGHTA and CDR2 is FQGNSA in the germline V gene. The CDR3 sequence is CASSLVVGGREAFF. CDR3 sequence (DNA): TGTGCCAGCAGCTTAGTAGTGGGGGGACGTGAAGCTTTCTTT.

The chain couples TRBV10-1 to TRBJ2-7; TRBD2 matches 7 bases. This CDR3 spans 15 amino acids. V trimming: 9 bases; J trimming: 2 bases; junction bases outside the gene matches: 13. Germline V gene lookup returns CDR1 WNHNN and CDR2 SYGVQD (reference sequence). The chain's CDR3 is CARRKQRDSPYEQYF. The CDR3 nucleotides are TGCGCCAGGAGAAAACAGCGGGACTCCCCCTACGAGCAGTACTTC.

This clone was observed once. The CDR3 is CATSRDRAALTGGFGYTF. The CDR3 DNA sequence: TGTGCCACCAGCAGAGATCGGGCAGCACTGACAGGGGGATTTGGCTACACCTTC. The rearrangement links TRBV15 to TRBJ1-2, with 9 bases aligning to TRBD1. V shed 0 bases, J shed 7 bases, and the junction held 15 bases outside the gene matches. CDR1 and CDR2 from the germline V gene are LNHNV and YYDKDF (reference sequence). The CDR3 loop spans 18 amino acids.

V and J are TRBV5-1 and TRBJ1-4; a weak D match, TRBD1 (5 bases). The germline V and J ends were trimmed by 2 bases and 8 bases, with 16 bases remaining between them. This CDR3 has 15 residues. Germline loops: CDR1 SGHRS, CDR2 YFSETQ. In DNA, the CDR3 is TGCGCCAGCAGCTTTGGCGGGGGGTTCCTGGAAAAACTGTTTTTT. Its protein is CASSFGGGFLEKLFF.

The chain employs TRBV25-1 and TRBJ2-1; a weak D match, TRBD1 (6 bases). Looked up from germline, CDR1 is MGHDK and CDR2 is SYGVNS. There are 13 residues in the CDR3. Trimming shortened V by 10 bases and J by 3 bases, and 13 bases separated the two germline ends. The CDR3 protein is CATSGTYYNEQFF. CDR3 nucleotide sequence: TGTGCCACTTCAGGGACATACTACAATGAGCAGTTCTTC.

The V call is TRBV19, the J call TRBJ1-2; D is undetermined. The V gene lost 5 bases and the J gene lost 2 bases, with 6 bases spanning the gap. Looked up from germline, CDR1 is LNHDA and CDR2 is SQIVND (reference sequence). The CDR3 spans 12 residues. Here the CDR3 reads CASSPRNYGYTF. The DNA for the CDR3 is TGTGCCAGTAGTCCTCGAAACTATGGCTACACCTTC. Together with reference TRBV19 and TRBJ1-2, the CDR3 gives the full variable domain: DGGITQSPKYLFRKEGQNVTLSCEQNLNHDAMYWYRQDPGQGLRLIYYSQIVNDFQKGDIAEGYSVSREKKESFPLTVTSAQKNPTAFYLCASSPRNYGYTFGSGTRLTVV.

The V call is TRBV7-9, the J call TRBJ2-1; a weak D match, TRBD2 (5 bases). CDR1 SEHNR and CDR2 FQNEAQ come from the germline V gene (reference sequence). The CDR3 runs to 17 residues. The V gene lost 3 bases and the J gene lost 1 base, with 16 bases spanning the gap. CDR3 in DNA: TGTGCCAGCAGCTTCCATCTACGGGAAAGGTCCTACAATGAGCAGTTCTTC. This sequence encodes CASSFHLRERSYNEQFF.

The chain combines TRBV28 with TRBJ2-1; 9 nucleotides agree with TRBD1. This CDR3 region has 15 residues. CDR1 and CDR2 (germline): MDHEN, SYDVKM. With 3 bases clipped from V and 2 bases from J, the junction kept 2 bases outside the gene matches. DNA for the CDR3: TGTGCCAGCAGTTTCGGGACAGGGCCCTACAATGAGCAGTTCTTC. Translation gives CASSFGTGPYNEQFF.

The chain is built from TRBV27 and TRBJ2-7, with D possibly being TRBD1 (8 bases). Germline CDR1 reads MNHEY; CDR2 reads SMNVEV (reference sequence). Trimming removed 3 bases from V and 6 bases from J, with 15 bases in between. CDR3 length equals 14 residues. As DNA, the CDR3 is TGTGCCAGCAGTTTGGCACAGGGGGGGCGCGAGCAGTACTTC. Translation gives CASSLAQGGREQYF.

V and J are TRBV5-4 and TRBJ2-7, with D uncertain. The CDR3 is 12 amino acids. The germline V gene encodes CDR1 SGHNT and CDR2 YYREEE (reference sequence). Trimming stripped 7 bases from V and 5 bases from J, with 13 bases between. The CDR3 protein is CASGFNENEQYF. The CDR3 DNA is TGTGCCAGCGGATTTAACGAAAACGAGCAGTACTTC.

The sample holds one count of this clone. This chain joins TRBV7-9 and TRBJ1-2; D might be TRBD1 (5 bases). CDR3 length: 18 residues. Trimming removed 5 bases at V and 4 bases at J, with 26 bases between. From germline, CDR1 is SEHNR and CDR2 FQNEAQ (reference sequence). The CDR3 DNA sequence: TGTGCCAGCAGCCTCTCTGGGGCAGAGAGAGTCAGTCTCTATGGCTACACCTTC. Translating gives CASSLSGAERVSLYGYTF.

In the case of this clone: Other DNA variants within this sample encode the same CDR3. This chain uses TRBV27 with TRBJ2-7; D is possibly TRBD2 (5 bases). Per germline, CDR1 MNHEY and CDR2 SMNVEV (reference sequence). The CDR3 consists of 13 residues. Between the trimmed V and J ends, which lost 6 bases and 2 bases, there was a span of 11 bases. The CDR3 coding sequence is TGTGCCAGCAGCGTAGGGCGGGCCTACGAGCAGTACTTC. Translated: CASSVGRAYEQYF.

The rearrangement links TRBV5-6 to TRBJ1-1, with a tentative D call TRBD1 (6 bases). Germline V gene data show CDR1 as SGHDT and CDR2 as YYEEEE. The CDR3 contains 19 residues. Between the trimmed V and J ends, which lost 3 bases and 4 bases, there was a span of 28 bases. CDR3: CASSYAILYQGPLGTEAFF. CDR3 nucleotide sequence: TGTGCCAGCAGCTACGCAATTTTATACCAGGGGCCCTTAGGCACTGAAGCTTTCTTT.

The chain uses TRBV27 and TRBJ2-1; 12 positions match TRBD2. CDR3 length: 15 amino acids. Trimming cost V 3 bases and J 9 bases; bases outside gene matches: 6. The V gene's germline CDR1 is MNHEY and CDR2 SMNVEV (reference sequence). CDR3 DNA: TGTGCCAGCAGTTTGCTAGCGGGAGGGCCCTCTGAGCAGTTCTTC. Translating it yields CASSLLAGGPSEQFF.

The chain employs TRBV27 and TRBJ1-5; D possibly corresponds to TRBD1 (5 bases). The CDR3 covers 15 residues. The V gene lost 6 bases and the J gene lost 5 bases, with 17 bases spanning the gap. Germline-derived CDR1 and CDR2 are MNHEY and SMNVEV (reference sequence). The CDR3 region has the DNA TGTGCCAGCAGACCAATCGGGGGATACGATCAGCCCCAGCATTTT. Translation gives CASRPIGGYDQPQHF.

The V gene is TRBV7-2, the J gene TRBJ1-1, with a weak D call TRBD1 (6 bases). Germline values: CDR1 SGHTA, CDR2 FQGNSA. Trimming removed 2 bases from V and 1 base from J, with 14 bases in between. The CDR3 is made up of 16 amino acids. The CDR3 protein is CASSLWGPVRNTEAFF. CDR3 in DNA: TGTGCCAGCAGCTTATGGGGGCCGGTTCGGAACACTGAAGCTTTCTTT.

The V gene is TRBV27, the J gene TRBJ2-7; no definite D call. The CDR3 has 14 amino acids. Germline V lookup: CDR1 MNHEY, CDR2 SMNVEV (reference sequence). The ends were cut back, 2 bases at V and 6 bases at J, with 14 bases in the middle. Written as DNA, the CDR3 is TGTGCCAGCAGTTTAGTACCGGAACGCTCCGAGCAGTACTTC. Its translation is CASSLVPERSEQYF.

The chain carries TRBV28 and TRBJ2-1; the D gene is possibly TRBD1 (6 bases). The germline gives CDR1 MDHEN, CDR2 SYDVKM. This CDR3 is built from 15 residues. V lost 6 bases and J 2 bases, leaving 14 bases between the germline ends. The CDR3 DNA reads TGTGCCAGCAGCCCCGTCGGACAGCCCTACAATGAGCAGTTCTTC. Residues: CASSPVGQPYNEQFF.

The rearrangement links TRBV9 to TRBJ2-1; D call uncertain. CDR3 length equals 14 residues. Germline loops: CDR1 SGDLS, CDR2 YYNGEE. V gave up 0 bases and J gave up 3 bases, with 7 bases separating them. This CDR3 reads CASSVGADYNEQFF. The CDR3 coding sequence is TGTGCCAGCAGCGTAGGGGCTGACTACAATGAGCAGTTCTTC.

This clone occurred once. The chain carries TRBV5-8 and TRBJ2-5; D assignment may be TRBD1 or TRBD2 (5 bases each). The length of the CDR3 is 14 residues. Germline V gene sequence: CDR1 SGHTS, CDR2 YDEGEE. V lost 4 bases, J lost 5 bases, and 15 bases lay in between. The CDR3 here is CASSRTGARETQYF. CDR3 nucleotides: TGTGCCAGCAGCCGAACCGGGGCCCGGGAGACCCAGTACTTC.

DNA for the CDR3: TGTGCCAGCAGCTTGGGACAGGGGGCGTATGGCTACACCTTC. Residues: CASSLGQGAYGYTF. V and J are TRBV5-8 and TRBJ1-2; 10 bases are a match to TRBD1. The germline V gene encodes CDR1 SGHTS and CDR2 YDEGEE. Losses at the gene ends were 0 bases for V and 5 bases for J; bases not matched to a gene: 1. CDR3 size: 14 residues.

The CDR3 here is CASSQGTVPGYEQYF. The CDR3 DNA sequence: TGCGCCAGCAGCCAAGGGACAGTCCCCGGCTACGAGCAGTACTTC. The chain uses TRBV4-1 and TRBJ2-7; tentatively, D is TRBD1 (6 bases). Per the germline V gene, CDR1 is MGHRA and CDR2 is YSYEKL. V was trimmed by 1 base and J by 3 bases, leaving 13 bases between them. The CDR3 totals 15 residues.

The CDR3 region has the DNA TGCAGCGTTGAAGCACAGGCCTCCTACGAGCAGTACTTC. Encoded protein: CSVEAQASYEQYF. The chain joins TRBV29-1 to TRBJ2-7, with D possibly TRBD1 on 5 matching bases. Germline CDR1 SQVTM, CDR2 ANQGSEA. This CDR3 is 13 amino acids long. V lost 1 base and J 0 bases, leaving 7 bases between the germline ends.

This chain connects TRBV2 to TRBJ1-1; D may be TRBD1 (5 bases). From germline, CDR1 is SNHLY and CDR2 FYNNEI. This CDR3 contains 15 residues. V was cut by 6 bases and J by 2 bases, with 16 bases left in between. The CDR3 DNA follows: TGTGCCAGCAGGGCCGGGACGGAGACAAACACTGAAGCTTTCTTT. Translated, it gives CASRAGTETNTEAFF.

The V gene is TRBV7-2, the J gene TRBJ2-5, with unresolved D. Trimming pared 1 base from V and 4 bases from J, leaving 13 bases between. The CDR3 spans 15 residues. Germline CDR1 SGHTA, CDR2 FQGNSA. DNA of the CDR3: TGTGCCAGCAGCTTAGTTTTATCGGGTTTAGAGACCCAGTACTTC. Translating it yields CASSLVLSGLETQYF.

This clone is a singleton in its sample. Other DNA sequences within the sample encode an identical CDR3. The chain links TRBV27 to TRBJ2-7; 9 nucleotides match TRBD2. CDR3 length: 14 residues. CDR1 is MNHEY and CDR2 is SMNVEV in the germline V gene (reference sequence). V lost 3 bases, J lost 1 base, and 1 base stayed unmatched. The CDR3 sequence: CASSFSGGSYEQYF. The CDR3 coding sequence is TGTGCCAGCAGTTTTAGCGGGGGATCCTACGAGCAGTACTTC.